One and the same sample provided the 9 T cell receptor beta chains below, sequenced in a study of control samples from healthy donors and cancer patients. The data were produced by immunoSEQ multiplex PCR, yet TCRdb's version contains in-frame clones alone and is incomplete. The sample carries some 170,000 clones, just over 95% recorded once. The specimen was blood. The receptors stem from a woman in her twenties or thirties in good health.

CDR3 protein: CASSPTGGQTEAFF. The CDR3 nucleotides read TGTGCCAGCAGTCCTACTGGGGGGCAGACTGAAGCTTTCTTT. This sequence joins TRBV6-5 and TRBJ1-1; possible D gene TRBD1, 6 bases. Trimming removed 5 bases from V and 5 bases from J, with 15 bases in between. The length of the CDR3 is 14 residues. From germline, CDR1 is MNHEY and CDR2 SVGAGI.

The chain is built from TRBV9 and TRBJ1-6; no firm D call. V was cut by 3 bases and J by 7 bases, with 8 bases left in between. The CDR3 sequence is 13 residues long. CDR1 is SGDLS and CDR2 is YYNGEE in the germline V gene. CDR3 protein: CASSAGPNSPLHF. The CDR3 DNA follows: TGTGCCAGCAGCGCTGGCCCGAATTCACCCCTCCACTTT.

This rearrangement joins TRBV19 to TRBJ1-2; D perhaps matches TRBD1 (5 bases). The CDR3 has 14 residues. The V and J ends lost 4 bases and 5 bases respectively, with 14 bases between them. CDR1 is LNHDA, CDR2 SQIVND, per germline (reference sequence). CDR3 nucleotides: TGTGCCAGTAGTAAAACGGGGGTTCCTTATGGCTACACCTTC. Protein: CASSKTGVPYGYTF.

This chain links TRBV5-1 with TRBJ2-3, with D possibly matching TRBD2 (7 bases). The CDR3 extends over 15 amino acids. Germline V gene data show CDR1 as SGHRS and CDR2 as YFSETQ. V lost 4 bases and J 5 bases, leaving 17 bases between the germline ends. The CDR3 loop is CASSPIGGGGDTQYF. CDR3 nucleotides: TGCGCCAGCAGCCCGATAGGCGGGGGCGGAGATACGCAGTATTTT.

The chain uses TRBV7-9 and TRBJ2-3, with D perhaps TRBD2 (6 bases). The CDR3 extends over 15 amino acids. Germline CDR1 is SEHNR and CDR2 is FQNEAQ (reference sequence). With 3 bases removed from V and 3 bases from J, the gap between germline ends came to 13 bases. CDR3 sequence: CASSLPGVRTDTQYF. The CDR3 region has the DNA TGTGCCAGCAGCTTGCCGGGAGTTAGAACAGATACGCAGTATTTT.

The rearrangement uses TRBV3-1 (or the pseudogene TRBV3-2) and TRBJ2-2; TRBD2 might be the D (5 bases). In germline, CDR1 is LGHDT, CDR2 YNNKEL (reference sequence). Trimming left V 0 bases short and J 7 bases short, with 15 bases between. The CDR3 consists of 16 residues. This chain's CDR3 is CASSQEVQDRDGELFF. The CDR3 region has the DNA TGTGCCAGCAGCCAAGAGGTCCAGGATCGGGACGGGGAGCTGTTTTTT.

CDR3 coding DNA: TGTGCCAGCAGCTTAGTATGGGGGGCTAGCGGGGCCTCCTACGAGCAGTACTTC. Translation gives CASSLVWGASGASYEQYF. The chain couples TRBV11-2 to TRBJ2-7; 9 bases map to TRBD2. The CDR3 is made up of 18 amino acids. Germline CDR1 and CDR2: SGHAT and FQNNGV. Germline trimming cut 1 base from V and 0 bases from J; bases unmatched to any gene: 10.

For this clone: Other DNA sequences in the same sample also yield this CDR3. The rearrangement joins TRBV18 to TRBJ2-1, with TRBD2 as a possible D gene (6 bases). Germline V CDR1 and CDR2: KGHSH, LQKENI. V was trimmed by 3 bases and J by 5 bases, leaving 8 bases between them. The CDR3 loop spans 13 amino acids. CDR3 residues: CASSPGGNNEQFF. As DNA, the CDR3 is TGTGCCAGCTCACCTGGGGGGAACAATGAGCAGTTCTTC.

V gene TRBV4-1 combines with J gene TRBJ2-3, with 8 bases aligning to TRBD2. The trim removed 5 bases at V and 1 base at J, leaving 8 bases unmatched. Germline CDR1 reads MGHRA; CDR2 reads YSYEKL. The CDR3 consists of 16 residues. CDR3 in amino acids: CASSRRLGGGTDTQYF. The CDR3 DNA follows: TGCGCCAGCAGCAGACGACTCGGGGGGGGCACAGATACGCAGTATTTT.